The sequence of this T cell receptor beta chain was determined in a study of monozygotic twins with inflammatory bowel disease. Remarks on this clonotype: What it recognizes is unknown.

Using the 5' RACE reads, TCRdb records one entry per CDR3 protein without DNA. The sample table includes 70,000 to 95,000 distinct CDR3 sequences. Overall study results and limits: The authors note that differing immunosuppressive treatments may have added variability to patient repertoires.

This CDR3 has 14 amino acids. Germline V gene sequence: CDR1 SGHTA, CDR2 FQGTGA. The genes are TRBV7-3 and TRBJ2-1; TCRdb designates TRBD2, a call that cannot be tested without DNA. The sequencing input was blood. The sequence was obtained from a human donor with ulcerative colitis or Crohn's disease, or a healthy co-twin of an affected twin (not recorded which). The CDR3 loop reads CASSSTLGNNEQFF. Variable domain in full (rest from reference TRBV7-3 and TRBJ2-1): GAGVSQTPSNKVTEKGKYVELRCDPISGHTALYWYRQSLGQGPEFLIYFQGTGAADDSGLPNDRFFAVRPEGSVSTLKIQRTERGDSAVYLCASSSTLGNNEQFFGPGTRLTVL.